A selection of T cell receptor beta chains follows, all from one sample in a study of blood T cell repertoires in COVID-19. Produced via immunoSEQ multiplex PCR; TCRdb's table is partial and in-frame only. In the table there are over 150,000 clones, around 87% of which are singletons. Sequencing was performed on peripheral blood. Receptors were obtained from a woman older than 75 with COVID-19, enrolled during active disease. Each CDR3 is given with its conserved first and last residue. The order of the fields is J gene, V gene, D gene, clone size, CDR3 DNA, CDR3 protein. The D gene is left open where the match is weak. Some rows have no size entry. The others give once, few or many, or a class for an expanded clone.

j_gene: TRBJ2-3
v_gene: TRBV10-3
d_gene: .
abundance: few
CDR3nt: TGTGCCATCAGTGAGTCGATCGTGGGAGCAGGTCCAGATACGCAGTATTTT
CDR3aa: CAISESIVGAGPDTQYF

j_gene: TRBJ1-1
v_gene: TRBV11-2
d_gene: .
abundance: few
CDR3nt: TGTGCCAGCAGAAGAGGACAAAACACTGAAGCTTTCTTT
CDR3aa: CASRRGQNTEAFF

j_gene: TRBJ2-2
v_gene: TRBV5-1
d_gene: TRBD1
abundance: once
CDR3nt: TGCGCCAGCAGCTTGACCGGGACAGGGGTAACCGGGGAGCTGTTTTTT
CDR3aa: CASSLTGTGVTGELFF

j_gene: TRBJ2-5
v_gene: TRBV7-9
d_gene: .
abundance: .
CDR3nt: TGTGCCAGCAGCTTAGGTTCAGGCAGGGGGGACGAGACCCAGTACTTC
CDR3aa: CASSLGSGRGDETQYF

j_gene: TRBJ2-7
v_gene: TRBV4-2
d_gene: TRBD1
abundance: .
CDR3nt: TGTGCCAGCAGCCATCGGGACAGATACGAGCAGTACTTC
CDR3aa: CASSHRDRYEQYF

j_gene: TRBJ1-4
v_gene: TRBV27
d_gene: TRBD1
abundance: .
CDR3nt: TGTGCCAGCAGTTCATACAGGGGGGGGAGGAATGAAAAACTGTTTTTT
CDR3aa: CASSSYRGGRNEKLFF

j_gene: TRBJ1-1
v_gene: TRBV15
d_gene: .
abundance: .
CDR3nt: TGTGCCACCAGCAGAGTTTCGGGGGTGGGAATGAACACTGAAGCTTTCTTT
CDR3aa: CATSRVSGVGMNTEAFF

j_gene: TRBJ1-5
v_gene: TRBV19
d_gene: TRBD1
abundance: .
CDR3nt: TGTGCCAGTAGTATAACACGCCCCCTCGACAGGGTATTTTGGAATCAGCCCCAGCATTTT
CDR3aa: CASSITRPLDRVFWNQPQHF

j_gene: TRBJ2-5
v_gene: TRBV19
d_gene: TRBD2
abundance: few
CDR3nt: TGTGCCAGTAGTAACCCTAGACTAGCGGGAGGCTCTCAAGAGACCCAGTACTTC
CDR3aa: CASSNPRLAGGSQETQYF

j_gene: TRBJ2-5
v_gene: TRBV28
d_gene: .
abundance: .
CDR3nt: TGTGCCAGCAGTTTTGGAACAGCAAAACAAGAGACCCAGTACTTC
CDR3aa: CASSFGTAKQETQYF

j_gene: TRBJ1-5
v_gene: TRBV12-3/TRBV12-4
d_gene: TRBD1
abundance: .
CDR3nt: TGTGCCAGCAGGGACAGGGAACAGCCCCAGCATTTT
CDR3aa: CASRDREQPQHF

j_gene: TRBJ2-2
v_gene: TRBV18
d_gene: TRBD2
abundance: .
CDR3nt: TGTGCCAGCTCACCTGGACTAGCTGGCACCGGGGAGCTGTTTTTT
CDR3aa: CASSPGLAGTGELFF

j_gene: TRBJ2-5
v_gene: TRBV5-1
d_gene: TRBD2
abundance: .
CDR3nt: TGCGCCAGCAGCTTGGGGGGACTAGCGGGAGTAAGGGAGACCCAGTACTTC
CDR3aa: CASSLGGLAGVRETQYF

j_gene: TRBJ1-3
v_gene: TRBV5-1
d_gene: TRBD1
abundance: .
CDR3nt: TGCGCCAGCAGCTTGCGACAGGGTGACACCATATATTTT
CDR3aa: CASSLRQGDTIYF

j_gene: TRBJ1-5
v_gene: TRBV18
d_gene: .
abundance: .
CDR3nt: TGTGCCAGCTCACCAGGGCTGGTGGATCAGCCCCAGCATTTT
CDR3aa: CASSPGLVDQPQHF

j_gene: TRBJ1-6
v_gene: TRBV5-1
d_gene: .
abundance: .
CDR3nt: TGCGCCAGCAGCTTGTTTGGTGGTCTTACGGATTCACCCCTCCACTTT
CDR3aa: CASSLFGGLTDSPLHF

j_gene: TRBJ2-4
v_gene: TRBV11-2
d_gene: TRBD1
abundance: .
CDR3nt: TGTGCCAGCAGTTTAATCAGGGGGCTTGGAAACATTCAGTACTTC
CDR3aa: CASSLIRGLGNIQYF

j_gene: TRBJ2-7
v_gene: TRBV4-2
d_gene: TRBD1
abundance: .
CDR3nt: TGTGCCAGCAGCGAAGGGGTGGGGACAGGGGACTACGAGCAGTACTTC
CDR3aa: CASSEGVGTGDYEQYF

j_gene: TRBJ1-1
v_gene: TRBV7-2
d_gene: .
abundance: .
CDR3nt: TGTGCCAGCAGCTACGGCAGGGGTGAAGCTTTCTTT
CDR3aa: CASSYGRGEAFF

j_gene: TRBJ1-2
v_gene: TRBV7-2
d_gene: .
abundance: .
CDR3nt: TGTGCCAGCAGCTTAGGGGCAGGGAATGGCTACACCTTC
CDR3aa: CASSLGAGNGYTF

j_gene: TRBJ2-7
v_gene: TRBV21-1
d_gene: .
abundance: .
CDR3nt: TGTGCCAGCAGCAAGACCGGGACAGGGTACGAGCAGTACTTC
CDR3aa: CASSKTGTGYEQYF

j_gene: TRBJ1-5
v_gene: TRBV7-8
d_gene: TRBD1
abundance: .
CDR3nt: TGTGCCAGCAGCTTAAGGGTGTCTGGACAGGAAAATCAGCCCCAGCATTTT
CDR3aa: CASSLRVSGQENQPQHF

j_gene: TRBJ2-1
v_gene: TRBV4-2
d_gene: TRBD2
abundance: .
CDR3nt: TGTGCCAGCAGCCACGAGTCTAGCGGCTCCTACAATGAGCAGTTCTTC
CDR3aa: CASSHESSGSYNEQFF

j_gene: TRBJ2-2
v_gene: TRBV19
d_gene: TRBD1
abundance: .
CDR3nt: TGTGCCAGTAGCCTGGACAGGAGTACCGGGGAGCTGTTTTTT
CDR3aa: CASSLDRSTGELFF

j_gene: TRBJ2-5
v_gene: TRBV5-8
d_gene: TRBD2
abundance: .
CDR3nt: TGTGCCAGCAGCTTGGTGGGGGCTAGCGGGGCACGAGAGACCCAGTACTTC
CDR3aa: CASSLVGASGARETQYF

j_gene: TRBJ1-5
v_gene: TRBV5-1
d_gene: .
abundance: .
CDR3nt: TGCGCCAGCAGCTTGGGACAGCGCGATCAGCCCCAGCATTTT
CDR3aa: CASSLGQRDQPQHF

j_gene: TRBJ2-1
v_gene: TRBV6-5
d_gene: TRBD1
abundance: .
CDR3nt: TGTGCCACCCAGGCGGGACAGGACAATGAGCAGTTCTTC
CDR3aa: CATQAGQDNEQFF

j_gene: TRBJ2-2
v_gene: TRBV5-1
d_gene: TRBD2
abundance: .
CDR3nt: TGCGCCAGCAGCTTGGAAGCGGGGGCGAACACCGGGGAGCTGTTTTTT
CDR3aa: CASSLEAGANTGELFF

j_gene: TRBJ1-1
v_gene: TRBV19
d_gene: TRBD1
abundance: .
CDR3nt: TGTGCCAGTAGTGGGTTGGGACAGATGAACACTGAAGCTTTCTTT
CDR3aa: CASSGLGQMNTEAFF

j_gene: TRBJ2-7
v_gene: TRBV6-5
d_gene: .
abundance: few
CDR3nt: TGTGCCAGCAGTTACAACGGTTATTCCTACGAGCAGTACTTC
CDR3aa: CASSYNGYSYEQYF

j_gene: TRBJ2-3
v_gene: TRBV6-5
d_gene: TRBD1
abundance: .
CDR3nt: TGTGCCAGCAGACCCCGGGACAGGGGCACAGATACGCAGTATTTT
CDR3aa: CASRPRDRGTDTQYF

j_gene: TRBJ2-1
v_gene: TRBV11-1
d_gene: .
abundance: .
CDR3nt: TGTGCCAGCAGCTTTTCCATTCCCTCCTACAATGAGCAGTTCTTC
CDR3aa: CASSFSIPSYNEQFF

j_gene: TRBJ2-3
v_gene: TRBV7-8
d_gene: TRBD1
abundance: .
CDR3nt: TGTGCCAGCTCCCTGACAGGGGGCACAGATACGCAGTATTTT
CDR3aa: CASSLTGGTDTQYF

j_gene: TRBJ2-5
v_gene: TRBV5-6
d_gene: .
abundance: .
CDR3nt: TGTGCCAGCAGCTTTTTTTCTAAAGAGACCCAGTACTTC
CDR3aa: CASSFFSKETQYF

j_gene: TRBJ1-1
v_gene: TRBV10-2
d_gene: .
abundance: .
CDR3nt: TGCGCCAGCAGTGGACAGTCGAACACTGAAGCTTTCTTT
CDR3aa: CASSGQSNTEAFF

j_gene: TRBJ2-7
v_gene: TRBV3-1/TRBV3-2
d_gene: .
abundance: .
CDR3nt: TGTGCCAGCAGCCCAGAGGGGCCCCGCGAGCAGTACTTC
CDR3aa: CASSPEGPREQYF

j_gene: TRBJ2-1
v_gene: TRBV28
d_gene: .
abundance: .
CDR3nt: TGTGCCAGCAAGTTTATAGGACAGAGCAATGAGCAGTTCTTC
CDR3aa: CASKFIGQSNEQFF

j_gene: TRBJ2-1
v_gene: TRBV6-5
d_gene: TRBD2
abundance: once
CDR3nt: TGTGCCAGCAGTTACAGGGGACTAGCGGGGATTGAGCAGTTCTTC
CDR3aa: CASSYRGLAGIEQFF

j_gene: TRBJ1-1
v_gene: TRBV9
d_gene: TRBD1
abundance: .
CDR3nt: TGTGCCAGCAGCGGAGGACAGGGGGATACTGAAGCTTTCTTT
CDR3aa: CASSGGQGDTEAFF

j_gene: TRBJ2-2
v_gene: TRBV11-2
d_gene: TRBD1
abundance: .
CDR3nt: TGTGCCAGCAGCTTCACAGGGGGCCCCGGGGAGCTGTTTTTT
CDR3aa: CASSFTGGPGELFF

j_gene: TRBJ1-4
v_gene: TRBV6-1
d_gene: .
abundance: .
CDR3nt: TGTGCCAGCAGTGACGTGGGGAGGGGGAGTGAAAAACTGTTTTTT
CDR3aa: CASSDVGRGSEKLFF

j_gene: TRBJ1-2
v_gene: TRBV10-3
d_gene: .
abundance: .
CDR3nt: TGTGCCATCAGTGAGTCGACTCAGGGAAGTTATGGCTACACCTTC
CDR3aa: CAISESTQGSYGYTF

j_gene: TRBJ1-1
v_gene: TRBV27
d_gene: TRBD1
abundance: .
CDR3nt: TGTGCCAGCAGACCGGGACAGGGGGCCACTGAAGCTTTCTTT
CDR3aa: CASRPGQGATEAFF

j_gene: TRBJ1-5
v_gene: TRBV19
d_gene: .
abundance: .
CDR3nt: TGTGCCAGTAGTATAACAGGCGCTCAGGGGCCCCAGCATTTT
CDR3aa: CASSITGAQGPQHF

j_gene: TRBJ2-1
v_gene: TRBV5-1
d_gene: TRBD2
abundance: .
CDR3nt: TGCGCCAGCACAAGTAGCGGGAGTGGCTCGAATGAGCAGTTCTTC
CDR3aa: CASTSSGSGSNEQFF

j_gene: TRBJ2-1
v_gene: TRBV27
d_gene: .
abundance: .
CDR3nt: TGTGCCAGCAGTTTATTCGGGGGTCTCGATGAGCAGTTCTTC
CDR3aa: CASSLFGGLDEQFF

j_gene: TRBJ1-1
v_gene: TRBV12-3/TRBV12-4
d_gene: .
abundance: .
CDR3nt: TGTGCCAGCAGTTTATCACAGAACACTGAAGCTTTCTTT
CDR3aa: CASSLSQNTEAFF

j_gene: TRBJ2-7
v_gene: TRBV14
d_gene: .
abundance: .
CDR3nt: TGTGCCAGCAGCCCCCTGACAAGACGCGCCTACGAGCAGTACTTC
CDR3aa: CASSPLTRRAYEQYF